The 15 T cell receptor beta chains in this list originate from one sample, sequenced in a study of CD8 T cells in ankylosing spondylitis. TCRdb ran MiXCR on the 5' RACE reads and lists one entry per CDR3 protein. The table has over 400,000 distinct CDR3 sequences, roughly 26% seen once; the top ten hold 0.89%. For these receptors, no antigen is known. Broader study findings: Ankylosing spondylitis blood appeared to be characterized by a TCR beta motif of 7 to 9 highly homologous variants.

Sequenced input: blood, either unsorted or a sorted T cell fraction (not recorded which). The receptor set was obtained from a male donor with ankylosing spondylitis.

The chain couples TRBV11-2 to TRBJ1-3; D is uncertain. The CDR3 is made up of 13 amino acids. Germline V lookup: CDR1 SGHAT, CDR2 FQNNGV. The V end lost 5 bases, the J end lost 8 bases, and 13 bases lay between the germline ends. The CDR3 loop reads CASSAEDVYTIYF. CDR3 DNA sequence: TGTGCCAGCAGCGCGGAAGACGTATACACCATATATTTT.

This clonotype was observed a few times. V is TRBV29-1 and J is TRBJ2-1, with 9 bases matching TRBD1. This CDR3 comprises 15 residues. J lost 10 bases, V lost 7 bases, and 17 bases had no gene match. Germline values: CDR1 SQVTM, CDR2 ANQGSEA. CDR3 sequence: CSAVGQGPLYSEQFF. The CDR3 bases are TGCAGCGCTGTGGGACAGGGACCCCTTTACAGCGAGCAGTTCTTC.

This clonotype was counted between two and nine times. The chain uses TRBV4-1 and TRBJ1-1; D ambiguous. This CDR3 is 16 amino acids long. Trimming took off 0 bases at V and 1 base at J, with 12 bases between the two ends. The germline gives CDR1 MGHRA, CDR2 YSYEKL. CDR3 in amino acids: CASSQDSGLRNTEAFF. Here the CDR3 DNA reads TGCGCCAGCAGCCAAGATTCTGGACTCAGGAACACTGAAGCTTTCTTT.

Only a few counts were recorded for this clonotype. The gene calls are TRBV12-3 or TRBV12-4 and TRBJ2-2; D call uncertain. The ends were cut back, 3 bases at V and 3 bases at J, with 11 bases in the middle. The CDR3 extends over 15 amino acids. CDR3 protein: CASSFNRYYTGELFF. The CDR3 nucleotides are TGTGCCAGCAGTTTTAACAGATATTACACCGGGGAGCTGTTTTTT.

This clonotype has a handful of counts. This rearrangement joins TRBV4-2 to TRBJ2-3; D not certain. The CDR3 is 15 amino acids. Trimming left V 1 base short and J 5 bases short, with 13 bases between. Germline CDR1 and CDR2: LGHNA and YNFKEQ. Here the CDR3 reads CASSQAPVVRDTQYF. The CDR3 DNA reads TGTGCCAGCAGCCAAGCCCCTGTAGTAAGAGATACGCAGTATTTT.

Here the CDR3 reads CASSQGLASYEQYV. In DNA, the CDR3 is TGTGCCAGCAGCCAGGGACTAGCCTCCTACGAGCAGTACGTC. This sequence joins TRBV7-2 and TRBJ2-7; the match to TRBD2 covers 9 bases. Germline V gene data show CDR1 as SGHTA and CDR2 as FQGNSA. The CDR3 loop spans 14 amino acids. V shed 5 bases and J 0 bases; nucleotides not matched to a gene: 2.

This clonotype has only a few counts. The chain joins TRBV6-5 to TRBJ2-1, with 9 bases identical to TRBD2. The CDR3 sequence is 18 residues long. Germline V gives CDR1 MNHEY, CDR2 SVGAGI. The J segment lost 4 bases and the V segment lost 3 bases, leaving 13 bases of the junction unmatched. CDR3 amino acids: CASSYPLLAGDRYNEQFF. As DNA, the CDR3 is TGTGCCAGCAGTTATCCTCTTTTAGCGGGAGATAGGTACAATGAGCAGTTCTTC.

This clonotype showed up just a few times. The chain uses TRBV3-1 and TRBJ2-5, with 10 bases fitting TRBD2. CDR3 length equals 15 residues. Germline V gives CDR1 LGHDT, CDR2 YNNKEL (reference sequence). The J segment lost 3 bases and the V segment lost 1 base, leaving 2 bases of the junction unmatched. The CDR3 region is CASSQGLAGKETQYF. CDR3 in DNA: TGTGCCAGCAGCCAAGGACTAGCGGGTAAAGAGACCCAGTACTTC.

This clonotype was seen only a few times. This chain joins TRBV20-1 and TRBJ1-6, with a possible D match to TRBD1 (5 bases). The CDR3 sequence is 13 residues long. Germline assignment: CDR1 DFQATT and CDR2 SNEGSKA (reference sequence). V was shortened by 5 bases and J by 7 bases, with 12 bases between the two germline ends. The CDR3 DNA follows: TGCAGTGCTGGCAGGGCCAAAAATTCACCCCTCCACTTT. Translation gives CSAGRAKNSPLHF.

The chain joins TRBV7-9 to TRBJ1-2; D unclear. V was trimmed by 4 bases and J by 4 bases, leaving 16 bases between them. Germline assignment: CDR1 SEHNR and CDR2 FQNEAQ (reference sequence). CDR3 length equals 15 residues. The CDR3 nucleotides read TGTGCCAGCAGCTCGAAGGACCAAGTTTCCTATGGCTACACCTTC. This codes for CASSSKDQVSYGYTF. Complete variable domain (other parts from reference TRBV7-9 and TRBJ1-2): DTGVSQNPRHKITKRGQNVTFRCDPISEHNRLYWYRQTLGQGPEFLTYFQNEAQLEKSRLLSDRFSAERPKGSFSTLEIQRTEQGDSAMYLCASSSKDQVSYGYTFGSGTRLTVV.

The V and J genes are TRBV5-1 and TRBJ2-5; 13 bases are shared with TRBD2. J lost 5 bases, V lost 4 bases, and 8 bases had no gene match. The CDR3 totals 16 residues. CDR1 SGHRS and CDR2 YFSETQ come from the germline V gene. CDR3 sequence: CASSIGLAGEGETQYF. The CDR3 nucleotides read TGCGCCAGCAGCATCGGACTAGCGGGAGAGGGGGAGACCCAGTACTTC.

The chain uses TRBV20-1 and TRBJ2-1; 9 positions agree with TRBD1. In germline, CDR1 is DFQATT, CDR2 SNEGSKA (reference sequence). V lost 5 bases to trimming and J lost 7 bases; unmatched junction nucleotides: 9. CDR3 length equals 14 residues. CDR3 residues: CSASGTGLRNEQFF. The CDR3, as DNA: TGCAGTGCTTCCGGGACAGGGCTGAGGAATGAGCAGTTCTTC.

This clonotype was seen repeatedly, ten times or more. The chain links TRBV7-9 to TRBJ1-4; tentative D call: TRBD1 (6 bases). Germline-derived CDR1 and CDR2 are SEHNR and FQNEAQ (reference sequence). The CDR3 totals 15 residues. The V gene lost 1 base and the J gene lost 3 bases, with 9 bases spanning the gap. The CDR3 loop is CASSLGGAPNEKLFF. The CDR3 DNA reads as TGTGCCAGCAGCTTAGGGGGGGCACCTAATGAAAAACTGTTTTTT.

This chain joins TRBV28 and TRBJ2-7, with D uncertain. CDR1 is MDHEN, CDR2 SYDVKM, per germline. The V end was cut by 6 bases, the J end by 0 bases, with 6 bases between. The CDR3 sequence is 12 residues long. The CDR3 bases are TGTGCCAGCAGCTATAGCTCCTACGAGCAGTACGTC. This translates into CASSYSSYEQYV.

V and J are TRBV12-3 or TRBV12-4 and TRBJ2-3; TRBD2 agrees at 10 bases. J was trimmed by 6 bases and V by 10 bases; bases with no gene match: 7. The CDR3 spans 13 residues. The CDR3 DNA reads as TGTGCCACGACTAGCGGGCTCGCGGATACGCAGTATTTT. This translates into CATTSGLADTQYF.